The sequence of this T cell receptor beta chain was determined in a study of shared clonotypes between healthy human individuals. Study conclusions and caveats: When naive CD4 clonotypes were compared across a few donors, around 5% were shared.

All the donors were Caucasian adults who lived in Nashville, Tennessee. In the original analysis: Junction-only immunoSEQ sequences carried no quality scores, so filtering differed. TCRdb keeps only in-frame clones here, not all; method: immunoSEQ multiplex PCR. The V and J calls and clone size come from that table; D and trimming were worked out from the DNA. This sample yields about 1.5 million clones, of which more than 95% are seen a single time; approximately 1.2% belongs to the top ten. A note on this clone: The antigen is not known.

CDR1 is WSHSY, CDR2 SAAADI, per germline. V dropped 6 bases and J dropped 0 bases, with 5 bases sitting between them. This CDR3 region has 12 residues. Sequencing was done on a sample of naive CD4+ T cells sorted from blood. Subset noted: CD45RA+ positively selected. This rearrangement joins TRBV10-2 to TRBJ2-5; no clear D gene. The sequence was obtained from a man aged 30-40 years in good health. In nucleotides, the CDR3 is TGCGCCAGCAGGGTGAACCAAGAGACCCAGTACTTC. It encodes CASRVNQETQYF.